The clone carrying this T cell receptor beta chain came up a few times. This sample was included in a study of blood T cell repertoires in COVID-19. Study-level background: From the United States, Italy and Spain came samples of acute and convalescent COVID-19. The analysed material was cDNA or gDNA that came from T cells, B-cell-depleted T cells, or PBMCs.

Methods used by the authors: How many nucleated cells were present was estimated from reference gene primer amplification. This table comes from immunoSEQ multiplex PCR, and its TCRdb copy is limited to in-frame clones, with some not included. V, J and clone size were drawn from that table, and D and trimming were deduced from the DNA. The profile covers about 200,000 clones, with 75% to 85% appearing a single time and under 15% taken by the ten largest. Sequencing was performed on peripheral blood. This sequence was found in a human donor in a cohort sampled during active COVID-19.

CDR3 in amino acids: CAWSWSSNQPQHF. As DNA, the CDR3 is TGTGCCTGGAGTTGGAGTAGCAATCAGCCCCAGCATTTT. The chain joins TRBV30 to TRBJ1-5; D is undetermined. Germline V lookup: CDR1 GTSNPN, CDR2 SVGIG (reference sequence). The germline V and J ends were trimmed by 2 bases and 0 bases, with 5 bases remaining between them. The CDR3 is 13 residues long.